Following are 15 T cell receptor beta chains from one sample sequenced in a study of vaccination effects on CD4 cells after COVID-19. Following a roughly 10-day culture, CD4+ T cells were purified. Participants got two doses of BNT162b2 or mRNA-1273 vaccine. Repertoires were generated with immunoSEQ multiplex PCR, while TCRdb's copy carries only in-frame clones and drops some. The sample holds tens of thousands of clones; under 80% are singletons and the top ten take under 2.5%. These receptors have no known antigen. This specimen was CD4+ T cells from PBMCs cultured without peptide, taken after COVID-19 vaccination. The origin of the receptors is a human donor who received a COVID-19 vaccine.

The chain joins TRBV5-5 to TRBJ1-1, with D perhaps TRBD1 (5 bases). This CDR3 region has 18 residues. Germline V gene data show CDR1 as SGHKS and CDR2 as YYEKEE (reference sequence). Trimming removed 0 bases from V and 0 bases from J, with 18 bases in between. The CDR3 DNA sequence: TGTGCCAGCAGCTTGGAAAGGGGCGTGGGAACTATGAACACTGAAGCTTTCTTT. It yields the protein CASSLERGVGTMNTEAFF.

By frequency in the sample, this clone is medium-sized (0.01 to 0.1%). This rearrangement joins TRBV11-2 to TRBJ2-7; the D gene could be TRBD1 or TRBD2 (5 bases each). Germline V CDR1 and CDR2: SGHAT, FQNNGV. V dropped 8 bases and J dropped 0 bases, with 14 bases sitting between them. The CDR3 totals 14 residues. The CDR3 region is CASGKGPNSYEQYV. CDR3 sequence (DNA): TGTGCCAGCGGGAAGGGACCAAACTCCTACGAGCAGTACGTC.

The rearrangement joins TRBV6-2 or TRBV6-3 to TRBJ2-1, with unresolved D. The CDR3 totals 13 residues. The germline gives CDR1 MNHEY, CDR2 SVGEGT. The V and J ends lost 6 bases and 6 bases respectively, with 12 bases between them. CDR3 nucleotides: TGTGCCAGCAGCTCCCTTCAAGGCAATGAGCAGTTCTTC. This codes for CASSSLQGNEQFF.

This clone was detected a few times. This chain joins TRBV9 and TRBJ2-2, with 10 bases identical to TRBD1. J lost 4 bases, V lost 2 bases, and 5 bases had no gene match. The germline CDR1 and CDR2 sequences are SGDLS and YYNGEE. The CDR3 has 16 amino acids. CDR3 sequence: CASSVGRTGGTGELFF. The CDR3 nucleotides read TGTGCCAGCAGCGTGGGTAGGACAGGGGGCACCGGGGAGCTGTTTTTT.

The chain has TRBV28 and TRBJ2-7; perhaps TRBD2 as D (6 bases). V was shortened by 3 bases and J by 7 bases, with 16 bases between the two germline ends. The length of the CDR3 is 14 residues. The germline V gene encodes CDR1 MDHEN and CDR2 SYDVKM. Here the CDR3 reads CASSFGGAVGEQYV. The CDR3 DNA is TGTGCCAGCAGTTTCGGGGGAGCGGTGGGGGAGCAGTACGTC.

This clone has only one observation. This chain links TRBV3-1 (or the pseudogene TRBV3-2) with TRBJ2-1; 12 bases agree with TRBD2. CDR1 is LGHDT and CDR2 is YNNKEL in the germline V gene (reference sequence). CDR3 length: 16 amino acids. The trim removed 0 bases at V and 5 bases at J, leaving 2 bases unmatched. CDR3 protein: CASSQDRLAGDNEQFF. The CDR3 nucleotides read TGTGCCAGCAGCCAAGATCGACTAGCGGGGGACAATGAGCAGTTCTTC.

This chain links TRBV6-5 with TRBJ1-1, with TRBD1 matching over 8 bases. The CDR3 totals 14 residues. Germline assignment: CDR1 MNHEY and CDR2 SVGAGI. V lost 6 bases to trimming and J lost 4 bases; unmatched junction nucleotides: 7. CDR3 sequence (DNA): TGTGCCAGCAGGCTCAGGGGGCCTGGCACTGAAGCTTTCTTT. It translates to CASRLRGPGTEAFF.

This rearrangement joins TRBV2 to TRBJ2-5, with TRBD2 identical over 16 bases. CDR1 and CDR2 (germline): SNHLY, FYNNEI. After removal of 4 bases from V and 4 bases from J, the junction contained 9 bases not matched to a gene. The CDR3 extends over 18 amino acids. The CDR3 bases are TGTGCCAGCAGTGGGGGACTAGCGGGGGGGCGAGGAGGAGAGACCCAGTACTTC. It translates to CASSGGLAGGRGGETQYF. Variable domain in full (rest from reference TRBV2 and TRBJ2-5): EPEVTQTPSHQVTQMGQEVILRCVPISNHLYFYWYRQILGQKVEFLVSFYNNEISEKSEIFDDQFSVERPDGSNFTLKIRSTKLEDSAMYFCASSGGLAGGRGGETQYFGPGTRLLVL.

The chain has TRBV18 and TRBJ1-5; 8 nucleotides match TRBD1. Trimming removed 3 bases from V and 0 bases from J; junction bases left unmatched: 1. Germline V gene sequence: CDR1 KGHSH, CDR2 LQKENI. The CDR3 spans 15 residues. CDR3 sequence (DNA): TGTGCCAGCTCACCCGGGACAGGTAGCAATCAGCCCCAGCATTTT. The encoded protein is CASSPGTGSNQPQHF.

The V call is TRBV5-1, the J call TRBJ2-5, with D possibly called TRBD1 or TRBD2 (6 bases each). The CDR3 consists of 15 residues. Germline lookup yields CDR1 SGHRS and CDR2 YFSETQ. Trimming took off 0 bases at V and 1 base at J, with 10 bases between the two ends. The CDR3 DNA follows: TGCGCCAGCAGCTTGGTAGGGGGGTTCCAAGAGACCCAGTACTTC. Translated, it gives CASSLVGGFQETQYF.

The V call is TRBV7-2, the J call TRBJ2-3; the D is unclear. Between the trimmed V and J ends, which lost 1 base and 5 bases, there was a span of 10 bases. The CDR3 consists of 14 residues. Per the germline V gene, CDR1 is SGHTA and CDR2 is FQGNSA. CDR3 amino acids: CASSLGHGLDTQYF. The CDR3, as DNA: TGTGCCAGCAGCTTAGGTCACGGATTAGATACGCAGTATTTT.

The chain uses TRBV9 and TRBJ1-2; weak D call: TRBD1 (6 bases). The length of the CDR3 is 15 residues. Per germline, CDR1 SGDLS and CDR2 YYNGEE. The V end lost 4 bases, the J end lost 8 bases, and 21 bases lay between the germline ends. This CDR3 reads CASSLGGQTLWGYTF. The CDR3 DNA follows: TGTGCCAGCAGCTTAGGGGGGCAGACCCTATGGGGCTACACCTTC.

The chain recombines TRBV7-2 with TRBJ2-1; D perhaps matches TRBD2 (5 bases). Germline-derived CDR1 and CDR2 are SGHTA and FQGNSA. The CDR3 length is 13 residues. With 1 base removed from V and 5 bases from J, the gap between germline ends came to 6 bases. The CDR3 loop reads CASSLGTHNEQFF. CDR3 DNA sequence: TGTGCCAGCAGCTTAGGGACTCACAATGAGCAGTTCTTC.

There are a few counts of this clone. The rearrangement uses TRBV7-9 and TRBJ2-5, with a weak D call TRBD1 (6 bases). V shed 4 bases and J shed 5 bases, with 11 bases lying between them. The CDR3 totals 13 residues. Looked up from germline, CDR1 is SEHNR and CDR2 is FQNEAQ (reference sequence). The CDR3 protein is CASSSTGFETQYF. The DNA of the CDR3 is TGTGCCAGCAGCTCCACAGGGTTTGAGACCCAGTACTTC.

V and J are TRBV11-2 and TRBJ1-2; weak D call: TRBD1 (5 bases). V was cut by 3 bases and J by 5 bases, with 19 bases left in between. The CDR3 has 16 amino acids. Germline V gene sequence: CDR1 SGHAT, CDR2 FQNNGV. CDR3 protein: CASSFIEGAGGYGYTF. CDR3 sequence (DNA): TGTGCCAGCAGCTTTATCGAGGGCGCGGGGGGTTATGGCTACACCTTC.